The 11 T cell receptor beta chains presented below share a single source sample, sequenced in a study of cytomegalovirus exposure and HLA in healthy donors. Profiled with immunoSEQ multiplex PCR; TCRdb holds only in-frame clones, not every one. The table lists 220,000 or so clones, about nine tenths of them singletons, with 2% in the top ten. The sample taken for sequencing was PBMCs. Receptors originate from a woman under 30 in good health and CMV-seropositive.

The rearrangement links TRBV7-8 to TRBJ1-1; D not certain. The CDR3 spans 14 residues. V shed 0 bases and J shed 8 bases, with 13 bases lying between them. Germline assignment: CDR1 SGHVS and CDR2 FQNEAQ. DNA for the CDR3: TGTGCCAGCAGCTTAGCCTCAACCTCGCGGGAAGCTTTCTTT. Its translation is CASSLASTSREAFF.

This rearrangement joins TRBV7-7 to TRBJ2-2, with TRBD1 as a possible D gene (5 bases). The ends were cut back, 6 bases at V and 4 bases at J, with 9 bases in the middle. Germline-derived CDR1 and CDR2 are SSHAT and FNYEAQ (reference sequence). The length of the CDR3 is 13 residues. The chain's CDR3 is CASRQVGTGELFF. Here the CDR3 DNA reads TGTGCCAGCAGACAGGTCGGCACCGGGGAGCTGTTTTTT.

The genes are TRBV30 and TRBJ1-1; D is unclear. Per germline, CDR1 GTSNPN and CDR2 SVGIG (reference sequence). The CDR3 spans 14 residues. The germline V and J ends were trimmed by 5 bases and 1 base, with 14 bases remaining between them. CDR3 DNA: TGTGCCTGGGTGATCAGAGAGGGGAACACTGAAGCTTTCTTT. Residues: CAWVIREGNTEAFF.

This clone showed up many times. The CDR3 here is CASSLESRGRETQYF. The CDR3 nucleotides are TGTGCCAGCAGCTTAGAATCTCGGGGGAGGGAGACCCAGTACTTC. The chain joins TRBV7-2 to TRBJ2-5, with D perhaps TRBD2 (6 bases). This CDR3 contains 15 residues. V was cut by 1 base and J by 5 bases, with 14 bases left in between. Germline V lookup: CDR1 SGHTA, CDR2 FQGNSA.

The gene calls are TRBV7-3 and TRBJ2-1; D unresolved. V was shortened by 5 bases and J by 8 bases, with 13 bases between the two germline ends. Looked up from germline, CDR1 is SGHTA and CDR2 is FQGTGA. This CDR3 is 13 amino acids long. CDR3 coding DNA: TGTGCCAGCAGCCCCTACTTAGCCGATGAGCAGTTCTTC. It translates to CASSPYLADEQFF.

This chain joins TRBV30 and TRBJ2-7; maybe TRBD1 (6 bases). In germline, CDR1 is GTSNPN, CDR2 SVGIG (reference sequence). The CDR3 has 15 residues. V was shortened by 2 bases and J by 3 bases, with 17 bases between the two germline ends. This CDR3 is CAWSNDRRRHYEQYF. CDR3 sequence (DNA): TGTGCCTGGAGTAACGACAGGCGGCGGCACTACGAGCAGTACTTC. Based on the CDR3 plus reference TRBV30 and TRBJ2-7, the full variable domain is SQTIHQWPATLVQPVGSPLSLECTVEGTSNPNLYWYRQAAGRGLQLLFYSVGIGQISSEVPQNLSASRPQDRQFILSSKKLLLSDSGFYLCAWSNDRRRHYEQYFGPGTRLTVT.

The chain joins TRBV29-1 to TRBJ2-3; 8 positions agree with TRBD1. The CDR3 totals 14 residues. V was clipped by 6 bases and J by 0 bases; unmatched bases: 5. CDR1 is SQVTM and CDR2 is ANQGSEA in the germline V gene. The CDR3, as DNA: TGCAGCGTCGAGGGACAGGAGAGCACAGATACGCAGTATTTT. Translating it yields CSVEGQESTDTQYF.

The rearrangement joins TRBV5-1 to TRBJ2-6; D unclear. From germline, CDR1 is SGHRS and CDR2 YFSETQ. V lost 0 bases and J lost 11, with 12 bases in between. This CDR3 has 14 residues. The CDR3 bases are TGCGCCAGCAGCTTGGAATCGGTAGAGGACGTCCTGACTTTC. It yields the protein CASSLESVEDVLTF.

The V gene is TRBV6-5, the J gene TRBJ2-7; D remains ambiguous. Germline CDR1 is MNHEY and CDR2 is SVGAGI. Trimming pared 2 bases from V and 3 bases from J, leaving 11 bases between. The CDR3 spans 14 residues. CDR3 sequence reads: CASSYLSRRYEQYF. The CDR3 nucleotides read TGTGCCAGCAGTTACCTGTCCCGTCGCTACGAGCAGTACTTC.

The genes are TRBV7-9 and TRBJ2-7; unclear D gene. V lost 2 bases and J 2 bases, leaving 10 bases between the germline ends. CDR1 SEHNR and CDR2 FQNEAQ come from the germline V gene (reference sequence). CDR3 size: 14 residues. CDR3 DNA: TGTGCCAGCAGCTTAAAACGGGTCCCCTACGAGCAGTACTTC. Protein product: CASSLKRVPYEQYF.

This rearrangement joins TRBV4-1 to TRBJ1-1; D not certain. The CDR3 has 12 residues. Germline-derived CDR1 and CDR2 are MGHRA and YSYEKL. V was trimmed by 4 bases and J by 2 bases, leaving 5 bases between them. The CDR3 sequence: CASSPSNTEAFF. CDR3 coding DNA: TGCGCCAGCAGCCCCAGTAACACTGAAGCTTTCTTT.